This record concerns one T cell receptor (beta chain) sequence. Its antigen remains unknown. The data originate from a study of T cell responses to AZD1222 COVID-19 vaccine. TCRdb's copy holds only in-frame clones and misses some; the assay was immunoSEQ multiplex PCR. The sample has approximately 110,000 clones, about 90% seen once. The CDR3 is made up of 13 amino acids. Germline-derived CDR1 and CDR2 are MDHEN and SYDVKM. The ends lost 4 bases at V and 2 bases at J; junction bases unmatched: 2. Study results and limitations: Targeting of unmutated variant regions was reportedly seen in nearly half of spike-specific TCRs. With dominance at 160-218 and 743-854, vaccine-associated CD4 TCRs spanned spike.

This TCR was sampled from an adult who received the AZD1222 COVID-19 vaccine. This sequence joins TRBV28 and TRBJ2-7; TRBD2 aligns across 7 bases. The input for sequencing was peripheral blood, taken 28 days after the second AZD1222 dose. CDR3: CASSWGLTYEQYF. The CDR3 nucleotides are TGTGCCAGCAGTTGGGGACTAACCTACGAGCAGTACTTC.